A selection of T cell receptor beta chains follows, all from one sample in a study of cytomegalovirus exposure and HLA in healthy donors. The repertoire was sequenced with immunoSEQ multiplex PCR; TCRdb's copy has only in-frame clones and lacks some. This table holds fewer than 250,000 clones. The sample consisted of PBMCs. The source is a woman aged 25-40 years in good health and CMV-seropositive. Both conserved end residues are part of each CDR3. A D gene is named only where the DNA matches it firmly.

CDR3,DNA,J,V,D
CASTGGRSNEQFF,TGTGCCAGCACGGGGGGGCGATCCAATGAGCAGTTCTTC,TRBJ2-1,TRBV2,TRBD2
CASSSYRDVETQYF,TGTGCCAGCAGCTCCTACAGGGATGTAGAGACCCAGTACTTC,TRBJ2-5,TRBV5-6,-
CASSPQSAANQPQHF,TGTGCCAGCAGCCCACAGTCGGCAGCTAATCAGCCCCAGCATTTT,TRBJ1-5,TRBV7-2,-
CASSIGLAGDTQYF,TGTGCCAGTAGTATAGGACTAGCGGGAGATACGCAGTATTTT,TRBJ2-3,TRBV19,TRBD2
CASSSPTRAGQPQHF,TGTGCCAGCAGTTCTCCCACCCGGGCGGGCCAGCCCCAGCATTTT,TRBJ1-5,TRBV28,-
CATAGTSRGGDAQYF,TGTGCCACCGCAGGGACTTCAAGAGGTGGGGATGCCCAGTACTTC,TRBJ2-5,TRBV10-3,-
CASRQNTPRGNHEKLFF,TGCGCCAGCAGACAAAATACCCCCCGAGGCAACCATGAAAAACTGTTTTTT,TRBJ1-4,TRBV5-1,-
CASSESTCGGYTF,TGCGCCAGCAGTGAGTCGACGTGCGGGGGCTACACCTTC,TRBJ1-2,TRBV10-2,-
CASSVESGTSTDTQYF,TGTGCCAGCAGCGTAGAGAGCGGGACCTCCACAGATACGCAGTATTTT,TRBJ2-3,TRBV9,TRBD2
CASSPDSYSGNTIYF,TGCGCCAGCAGCCCGGACAGTTACTCTGGAAACACCATATATTTT,TRBJ1-3,TRBV5-1,-
CASSFDRDSSYEQYF,TGTGCCAGCAGTTTCGACCGGGACAGCTCCTACGAGCAGTACTTC,TRBJ2-7,TRBV6-5,TRBD1
CAWTLPNTEAFF,TGTGCCTGGACCCTCCCGAACACTGAAGCTTTCTTT,TRBJ1-1,TRBV30,-
CAWSATGYGYTF,TGTGCCTGGAGTGCTACAGGCTATGGCTACACCTTC,TRBJ1-2,TRBV30,-
CASRFGQGAYEQYF,-,TRBJ2-7,TRBV12-2,-
CAISGQGANGYTF,TGTGCCATCAGTGGACAGGGGGCCAATGGCTACACCTTC,TRBJ1-2,TRBV10-3,TRBD1
CARVPGKPPTDEQYF,TGTGCCAGAGTCCCCGGGAAACCCCCTACCGACGAGCAGTACTTC,TRBJ2-7,TRBV27,-
CAARQGNLHGYTF,TGTGCCGCCCGCCAGGGGAATCTACATGGCTACACCTTC,TRBJ1-2,TRBV19,-
CASSFLAGGSTDAQYF,TGTGCCAGCAGCTTTCTAGCGGGGGGTAGCACAGATGCGCAGTATTTT,TRBJ2-3,TRBV5-6,TRBD2
CASRNGQARGTEAFF,TGTGCCAGCAGAAACGGACAGGCCCGGGGCACTGAAGCTTTCTTT,TRBJ1-1,TRBV5-4,TRBD1
CASRRGDRGNTEAFF,TGCGCCAGCAGACGGGGCGACAGGGGGAACACTGAAGCTTTCTTT,TRBJ1-1,TRBV5-1,TRBD1
CASSSRGSNEKLFF,TGCGCCAGCAGCTCCAGGGGTTCTAATGAAAAACTGTTTTTT,TRBJ1-4,TRBV5-1,-
CAWTETSGSGETQYF,TGTGCCTGGACCGAAACTAGCGGGAGCGGAGAGACCCAGTACTTC,TRBJ2-5,TRBV30,TRBD2
CASSPGQVPSNEQFF,TGTGCCAGCAGCCCCGGACAGGTCCCTAGCAATGAGCAGTTCTTC,TRBJ2-1,TRBV7-8,TRBD1
CACPHRVSGANVLTF,TGTGCCTGCCCCCATCGGGTCTCTGGGGCCAACGTCCTGACTTTC,TRBJ2-6,TRBV30,-
CASSFDRVATEAFF,TGTGCCAGCAGCTTCGACAGGGTGGCCACTGAAGCTTTCTTT,TRBJ1-1,TRBV6-5,TRBD1
CASSQYNPRSVNQPQHF,TGTGCCAGCTCACAGTACAATCCCCGGAGTGTCAATCAGCCCCAGCATTTT,TRBJ1-5,TRBV18,-
CAWSGGANQPQHF,TGTGCCTGGAGTGGCGGGGCAAATCAGCCCCAGCATTTT,TRBJ1-5,TRBV30,-
CASSYGRDRGAYEQYF,TGTGCCAGCTCGTATGGCCGGGACAGGGGCGCCTACGAGCAGTACTTC,TRBJ2-7,TRBV18,TRBD1
CASSPGTGPYEQYF,TGTGCCAGCTCACCAGGGACAGGGCCCTACGAGCAGTACTTC,TRBJ2-7,TRBV18,TRBD1
CASSPRSSGELFF,TGTGCCAGCAGCCCCCGGTCGTCCGGGGAGCTGTTTTTT,TRBJ2-2,TRBV14,-
CASSLQDIPTYEQYF,TGTGCCAGCAGTCTCCAAGACATACCGACCTACGAGCAGTACTTC,TRBJ2-7,TRBV28,-
CASSPRRGVGSYEQYF,TGTGCCAGCAGCCCCCGAAGGGGTGTGGGCTCCTACGAGCAGTACTTC,TRBJ2-7,TRBV14,-
CASSLSVTDTQYF,TGTGCCAGCAGCTTGTCCGTCACAGATACGCAGTATTTT,TRBJ2-3,TRBV7-9,-
CASSLKQGAGAITGELFF,TGTGCCAGCAGCTTGAAACAGGGGGCGGGAGCGATAACCGGGGAGCTGTTTTTT,TRBJ2-2,TRBV5-4,TRBD1
CASTPSGPPGELFF,TGTGCCAGCACCCCCAGCGGCCCTCCCGGGGAGCTGTTTTTT,TRBJ2-2,TRBV6-5,-
CASSSLAGGSGELFF,TGCGCCAGCAGCTCCTTAGCGGGAGGTTCCGGGGAGCTGTTTTTT,TRBJ2-2,TRBV5-1,TRBD2
CAWSRRNTEAFF,TGTGCCTGGAGTCGCAGGAACACTGAAGCTTTCTTT,TRBJ1-1,TRBV30,-
CASSPAGEDYGYTF,TGCGCCAGCAGCCCGGCCGGGGAGGACTATGGCTACACCTTC,TRBJ1-2,TRBV5-1,-
CASSSSTGTGSYNEQFF,TGTGCCAGCAGCTCATCAACCGGGACAGGCTCCTACAATGAGCAGTTCTTC,TRBJ2-1,TRBV7-2,TRBD1
CAIKSGREVGDTQYF,TGTGCCATCAAAAGCGGGCGGGAGGTGGGAGATACGCAGTATTTT,TRBJ2-3,TRBV10-3,TRBD2
CASSITSGVTYEQYF,TGTGCCAGTAGTATAACAAGCGGGGTTACCTACGAGCAGTACTTC,TRBJ2-7,TRBV19,TRBD2
CASSRGTGYGYTF,TGCGCCAGCAGCCGCGGGACAGGGTATGGCTACACCTTC,TRBJ1-2,TRBV5-1,TRBD1
CAIRDTESYEQYF,TGTGCCATTCGGGACACCGAATCCTACGAGCAGTACTTC,TRBJ2-7,TRBV10-3,-
CASSRQPKTSNEKLFF,TGTGCCAGCAGTCGACAGCCGAAAACATCTAATGAAAAACTGTTTTTT,TRBJ1-4,TRBV2,-
CASAGGHNTEAFF,TGTGCCAGCGCCGGTGGACACAACACTGAAGCTTTCTTT,TRBJ1-1,TRBV7-2,-
CASSPLQGRGETQYF,TGTGCCAGCTCACCACTACAGGGAAGAGGAGAGACCCAGTACTTC,TRBJ2-5,TRBV18,-